This is a list of T cell receptor beta chains from one sample in a study of CD8 T cells in ankylosing spondylitis. MiXCR, applied by TCRdb to the 5' RACE reads, yields one record per CDR3 protein. Of about 39,000 distinct CDR3 sequences in the sample, 3% to 3.5% were seen once. The sequencing input was blood, either unsorted or a sorted T cell fraction (not recorded which). These TCRs come from a male donor with ankylosing spondylitis or in good health (not recorded which). CDR3s include the opening cysteine and the closing phenylalanine or tryptophan.

j_call v_call cdr3_aa
TRBJ2-1 TRBV9 CASSFGQGAQNEQFF
TRBJ2-1 TRBV9 CASSVVGPGEAPDEQFF
TRBJ2-3 TRBV9 CASSPEGDKDTQYF
TRBJ2-5 TRBV9 CASSVGRTQETQYF
TRBJ2-1 TRBV9 CASSRGTRLYNEQFF
TRBJ2-4 TRBV9 CASSGRDTKNIQYF
TRBJ2-1 TRBV9 CASSVGGGGRGYNEQFF
TRBJ1-6 TRBV9 CASSALDRGDSSPLHF
TRBJ2-1 TRBV9 CASSTRTDNEQFF
TRBJ2-1 TRBV9 CASSVGADNEQFF
TRBJ2-2 TRBV9 CASSRGGLAGVDGELFF
TRBJ2-2 TRBV9 CASSVDLAGGAGELFF
TRBJ2-1 TRBV9 CASSVSLAGVDNEQFF
TRBJ2-5 TRBV9 CASSVGGQWLETQYF
TRBJ2-1 TRBV9 CASSVGLREQFF
TRBJ1-3 TRBV9 CASSRTGGTGGRENTIYF
TRBJ2-1 TRBV9 CASSPQTGIYNEQFF
TRBJ1-6 TRBV9 CASSPHGGATNLNSPLHF
TRBJ2-3 TRBV9 CASKASPGGTDTQYF
TRBJ2-2 TRBV9 CASSRTSSGELFF
TRBJ2-1 TRBV9 CASSVESARRLGNEQFF
TRBJ1-2 TRBV9 CASSVGTGDVYGYTF
TRBJ2-6 TRBV9 CASSPRPRTGVSSGANVLTF
TRBJ2-3 TRBV9 CASSAPGWGWALGTQYF
TRBJ2-2 TRBV9 CASSETRAGTGELFF
TRBJ2-3 TRBV9 CASSIGTSGRAVDTQYF
TRBJ2-5 TRBV9 CASSVGQGQETQYF
TRBJ2-2 TRBV9 CASSVQGGPGELFF
TRBJ2-2 TRBV9 CASSASSGRAGTGELFF
TRBJ2-5 TRBV9 CASSDTGVGETQYF
TRBJ2-2 TRBV9 CASSEGGQGALGELFF
TRBJ1-2 TRBV9 CASSVASDRVLHGYTF
TRBJ2-6 TRBV9 CASRRVPSGANVLTF
TRBJ2-1 TRBV9 CASSERGGSYNEQFF
TRBJ1-1 TRBV9 CASSVKGNTEAFF
TRBJ2-1 TRBV9 CASSVDHIAGGGHEQFF
TRBJ2-1 TRBV9 CASTGGSSLKNNEQFF
TRBJ2-2 TRBV9 CASSVGVAGGPTGELFF